This T cell receptor (beta chain) was sequenced during a study of patients and donors after allogeneic stem cell transplantation. With 6 bases removed from V and 5 bases from J, the gap between germline ends came to 16 bases. Looked up from germline, CDR1 is LGHNA and CDR2 is YSLEER. CDR3 size: 14 residues. TCRdb itself ran the RT-PCR reads through MiXCR, one entry per CDR3 protein. This sample has some 150,000 distinct CDR3 sequences, with approximately 37% found just once. This clonotype was seen only a few times. The receptor's source is a human donor who was either an allogeneic HSCT recipient or a stem cell or donor lymphocyte infusion donor (not recorded which). It is not recorded whose cells these are; they may come from a transplant donor. The chain uses TRBV4-3 and TRBJ1-2, with D perhaps matching TRBD1 (5 bases). Sequencing used blood, either unsorted or a sorted T cell fraction (not recorded which). The CDR3 DNA reads as TGCGCCAGCAGTCCAGGGACGGTGATGTATGGCTACACCTTC. Translated, it gives CASSPGTVMYGYTF.